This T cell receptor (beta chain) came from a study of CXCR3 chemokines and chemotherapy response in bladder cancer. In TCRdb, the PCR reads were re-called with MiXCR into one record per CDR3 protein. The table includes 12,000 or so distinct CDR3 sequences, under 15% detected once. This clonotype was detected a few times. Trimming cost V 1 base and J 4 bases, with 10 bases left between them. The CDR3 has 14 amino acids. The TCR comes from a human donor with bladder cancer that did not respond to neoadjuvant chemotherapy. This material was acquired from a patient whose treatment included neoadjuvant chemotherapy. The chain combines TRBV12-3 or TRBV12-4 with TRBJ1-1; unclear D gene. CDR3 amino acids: CASSLVQTSTEAFF. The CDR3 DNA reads TGTGCCAGCAGTTTAGTCCAGACGAGCACTGAAGCTTTCTTT.